The T cell receptor (beta chain) described here comes from a study of blood T cell repertoires in COVID-19. The germline CDR1 and CDR2 sequences are KGHSH and LQKENI. This CDR3 contains 14 residues. The V segment lost 3 bases and the J segment 4 bases; nucleotides outside the gene matches: 3. Generated by immunoSEQ multiplex PCR, the TCRdb table keeps only in-frame clones and is missing some. Among hundreds of thousands of clones, approximately 90% were seen once, and the ten largest hold around 0.8%. The V call is TRBV18, the J call TRBJ2-1; TRBD1 matches at 7 bases. Specimen: PBMCs or T cells enriched from blood (not recorded which). The clonotype originates from a man between 50 and 59 years old who had been exposed to COVID-19. The CDR3 sequence: CASSPLTGYNEQFF. In DNA, the CDR3 is TGTGCCAGCTCACCCCTGACAGGGTACAATGAGCAGTTCTTC.